This TCR beta chain was obtained from a study of blood T cell repertoires in COVID-19. For the study at large: Collection of acute and convalescent COVID-19 samples took place in the United States, Italy and Spain.

As processed by the authors: For nucleated cells, counts were estimated from reference gene primer amplification. Assay used: immunoSEQ multiplex PCR; TCRdb lists only in-frame clones, some missing. V, J and clone size were drawn from that table, and D and trimming were deduced from the DNA. This table holds about 160,000 clones, about 83% found once. Germline CDR1 is GTSNPN and CDR2 is SVGIG (reference sequence). The junction had 6 bases not matched to a gene; V was cut back by 5 bases and J by 5 bases. This CDR3 is 13 amino acids long. The chain links TRBV30 to TRBJ1-5; TRBD1 matches at 7 bases. Input material: peripheral blood. The sequence was collected from a man between 35 and 55 years old who had recovered from COVID-19. The chain's CDR3 is CAWPGTVYQPQHF. The CDR3 region has the DNA TGTGCCTGGCCCGGGACAGTTTATCAGCCCCAGCATTTT.